One sample yielded the 21 T cell receptor beta chains listed below, sequenced in a study of T cell responses to AZD1222 COVID-19 vaccine. Some clones are missing from TCRdb's copy, which holds only in-frame ones; the method was immunoSEQ multiplex PCR. The data contain 130,000 or so clones, roughly 90% of them singletons. The starting material was peripheral blood, obtained on day 0 of AZD1222 vaccination. The receptors come from an adult in good health.

V usage is TRBV21-1 and J usage is TRBJ2-1. TRBV21-1 is labeled a pseudogene. The CDR3 has 15 residues. The CDR3 DNA sequence: TGTGCCAGCAGCACCCCGGGGGCGCGATACAATGAGCAGTTCTTC. Encoded protein: CASSTPGARYNEQFF.

The chain links TRBV30 to TRBJ1-1; TRBD1 agrees at 7 bases. J was trimmed by 0 bases and V by 0 bases; bases with no gene match: 1. CDR3 length: 14 amino acids. Germline V gives CDR1 GTSNPN, CDR2 SVGIG (reference sequence). CDR3 protein: CAWSVDRLNTEAFF. CDR3 nucleotide sequence: TGTGCCTGGAGTGTGGACAGGTTGAACACTGAAGCTTTCTTT.

V and J are TRBV5-4 and TRBJ2-7; 16 bases map to TRBD2. This CDR3 is 20 amino acids long. CDR1 SGHNT and CDR2 YYREEE come from the germline V gene (reference sequence). V dropped 4 bases and J dropped 2; count of bases not matched to a gene: 15. CDR3 in amino acids: CASSPGTSGREGAGPYEQYF. In DNA form, the CDR3 reads TGTGCCAGCAGCCCCGGGACTAGCGGGAGGGAAGGGGCGGGCCCCTACGAGCAGTACTTC. The variable domain in full, with the rest retrieved from reference TRBV5-4 and TRBJ2-7, is ETGVTQSPTHLIKTRGQQVTLRCSSQSGHNTVSWYQQALGQGPQFIFQYYREEENGRGNFPPRFSGLQFPNYSSELNVNALELDDSALYLCASSPGTSGREGAGPYEQYFGPGTRLTVT.

V is TRBV14 and J is TRBJ2-5, with D perhaps matching TRBD2 (5 bases). The CDR3 contains 14 residues. Trimming stripped 3 bases from V and 7 bases from J, with 15 bases between. In germline, CDR1 is SGHDN, CDR2 FVKESK. CDR3 sequence (DNA): TGTGCCAGCAGCCAGCTCGGAATTCGGGGGACCCAGTACTTC. As protein: CASSQLGIRGTQYF.

The V call is TRBV19, the J call TRBJ1-3, with D tentatively TRBD1 (5 bases). The CDR3 runs 15 residues. Looked up from germline, CDR1 is LNHDA and CDR2 is SQIVND (reference sequence). The ends were cut back, 5 bases at V and 0 bases at J, with 11 bases in the middle. The CDR3 here is CASSLTGTSGNTIYF. The CDR3 region has the DNA TGTGCCAGTAGTTTAACAGGAACCTCTGGAAACACCATATATTTT.

This clone was observed once. The chain employs TRBV5-5 and TRBJ1-1; unclear D gene. Germline V gene sequence: CDR1 SGHKS, CDR2 YYEKEE (reference sequence). The CDR3 runs 13 residues. V was shortened by 6 bases and J by 4 bases, with 13 bases between the two germline ends. CDR3 protein: CASNGAGSTEAFF. CDR3 in DNA: TGTGCCAGCAACGGCGCGGGGAGCACTGAAGCTTTCTTT.

The rearrangement joins TRBV5-5 to TRBJ1-2, with D hard to call. With 0 bases removed from V and 4 bases from J, the gap between germline ends came to 13 bases. Per germline, CDR1 SGHKS and CDR2 YYEKEE (reference sequence). The CDR3 is 15 amino acids. Written as DNA, the CDR3 is TGTGCCAGCAGCTTGGTTTGGCAGGTCGGCTATGGCTACACCTTC. It specifies CASSLVWQVGYGYTF.

V and J are TRBV18 and TRBJ1-1; D uncertain. This CDR3 region has 13 residues. The V gene lost 0 bases and the J gene lost 8 bases, with 10 bases spanning the gap. CDR1 and CDR2 (germline): KGHSH, LQKENI. This chain's CDR3 is CASSPPVPGEAFF. The DNA of the CDR3 is TGTGCCAGCTCACCACCGGTCCCGGGGGAAGCTTTCTTT.

This chain links TRBV9 with TRBJ1-4, with 7 bases that match TRBD1. This CDR3 spans 17 amino acids. Germline loops: CDR1 SGDLS, CDR2 YYNGEE. V shed 4 bases and J 8 bases; nucleotides not matched to a gene: 17. The CDR3 loop is CASSPRTRQGSPEKLFF. The CDR3 DNA reads as TGTGCCAGCAGCCCACGGACCCGACAGGGTTCTCCCGAAAAACTGTTTTTT.

V and J are TRBV24-1 and TRBJ2-1; D is unclear. The V end lost 2 bases, the J end lost 3 bases, and 10 bases lay between the germline ends. The CDR3 totals 15 residues. Germline CDR1 KGHDR, CDR2 SFDVKD. CDR3 nucleotide sequence: TGTGCCACCAGTGATTCCCGCCGGGTCTACAATGAGCAGTTCTTC. Its translation is CATSDSRRVYNEQFF.

J is TRBJ1-2 and V is TRBV6-4; 12 bases fit TRBD1. The CDR3 runs 17 residues. The ends lost 3 bases at V and 4 bases at J; junction bases unmatched: 9. Germline CDR1 is MRHNA and CDR2 is SNTAGT. CDR3 in DNA: TGTGCCAGCAGTGATTCACCCGGGACAGGGGGCGGCTATGGCTACACCTTC. Residues: CASSDSPGTGGGYGYTF.

This chain joins TRBV28 and TRBJ1-2, with a tentative D call TRBD1 (5 bases). Trimming took 5 bases from V and 1 from J, leaving 8 bases between them. The CDR3 contains 13 residues. CDR1 is MDHEN and CDR2 is SYDVKM in the germline V gene. CDR3 sequence reads: CASSTQGNYGYTF. CDR3 nucleotides: TGTGCCAGCAGTACGCAGGGTAACTATGGCTACACCTTC.

The V gene is TRBV9, the J gene TRBJ1-4; D is unresolved. The CDR3 sequence is 15 residues long. Trimming took off 0 bases at V and 4 bases at J, with 10 bases between the two ends. Germline CDR1 and CDR2: SGDLS and YYNGEE. The CDR3 loop is CASSVDSRINEKLFF. The CDR3 nucleotides are TGTGCCAGCAGCGTAGATAGCAGGATTAATGAAAAACTGTTTTTT.

This rearrangement joins TRBV15 to TRBJ2-1, with D tentatively TRBD2 (5 bases). Looked up from germline, CDR1 is LNHNV and CDR2 is YYDKDF (reference sequence). V was trimmed by 3 bases and J by 3 bases, leaving 18 bases between them. The CDR3 is made up of 17 amino acids. The CDR3 DNA is TGTGCCACCAGCAGCCGGACTGGGAGCAGTCTCTACAATGAGCAGTTCTTC. It specifies CATSSRTGSSLYNEQFF.

The gene calls are TRBV4-3 and TRBJ2-1; 12 bases are a match to TRBD2. There are 15 residues in the CDR3. Germline values: CDR1 LGHNA, CDR2 YSLEER. Trimming removed 4 bases from V and 3 bases from J; junction bases left unmatched: 1. In DNA, the CDR3 is TGCGCCAGCAGCCTACTAGCGGGGGGCTACAATGAGCAGTTCTTC. Its translation: CASSLLAGGYNEQFF.

The rearrangement links TRBV30 to TRBJ2-7; possibly TRBD1 for D (6 bases). The germline gives CDR1 GTSNPN, CDR2 SVGIG (reference sequence). The CDR3 totals 13 residues. Trimming stripped 5 bases from V and 7 bases from J, with 18 bases between. The CDR3 loop reads CAWGVTGWGEQYF. The DNA of the CDR3 is TGTGCCTGGGGAGTGACAGGTTGGGGAGAGCAGTACTTC. Full variable domain (outside the CDR3, taken from reference TRBV30 and TRBJ2-7): SQTIHQWPATLVQPVGSPLSLECTVEGTSNPNLYWYRQAAGRGLQLLFYSVGIGQISSEVPQNLSASRPQDRQFILSSKKLLLSDSGFYLCAWGVTGWGEQYFGPGTRLTVT.

The chain uses TRBV6-1 and TRBJ1-5, with 7 bases identical to TRBD1. The V gene's germline CDR1 is MNHNS and CDR2 SASEGT. J gave up 5 bases and V 4 bases, and 14 bases lay outside the gene matches. The CDR3 spans 17 residues. The CDR3 reads CASSVGMTGRLDQPQHF. CDR3 in DNA: TGTGCCAGCAGTGTAGGGATGACAGGGAGGTTGGATCAGCCCCAGCATTTT.

The chain carries TRBV5-4 and TRBJ2-7, with 7 nucleotides matching TRBD1. CDR1 is SGHNT, CDR2 YYREEE, per germline (reference sequence). V trimming: 4 bases; J trimming: 1 base; junction bases outside the gene matches: 5. This CDR3 region has 14 residues. CDR3 coding DNA: TGTGCCAGCAGCCGCCCGGGACAGTCCTACGAGCAGTACTTC. This sequence encodes CASSRPGQSYEQYF.

The DNA of the CDR3 is TGTGCCAGCAGTTTAGACAGGGAAACGACTAATGAAAAACTGTTTTTT. This encodes CASSLDRETTNEKLFF. V is TRBV28 and J is TRBJ1-4, with 7 bases matching TRBD1. V lost 2 bases to trimming and J lost 2 bases; unmatched junction nucleotides: 5. CDR3 length equals 16 residues. Germline V CDR1 and CDR2: MDHEN, SYDVKM. The entire variable domain, with the rest obtained from reference TRBV28 and TRBJ1-4, is as follows: DVKVTQSSRYLVKRTGEKVFLECVQDMDHENMFWYRQDPGLGLRLIYFSYDVKMKEKGDIPEGYSVSREKKERFSLILESASTNQTSMYLCASSLDRETTNEKLFFGSGTQLSVL.

The V and J genes are TRBV11-2 and TRBJ2-7; 11 bases map to TRBD2. Germline V gene lookup returns CDR1 SGHAT and CDR2 FQNNGV. J was trimmed by 3 bases and V by 0 bases; bases with no gene match: 10. The CDR3 loop spans 18 amino acids. CDR3 protein: CASSLDSSGRGHHYEQYF. The CDR3 DNA is TGTGCCAGCAGCTTAGATAGTAGCGGGAGGGGTCACCACTACGAGCAGTACTTC.

The chain employs TRBV2 and TRBJ1-3; D call uncertain. With 5 bases removed from V and 3 bases from J, the gap between germline ends came to 2 bases. Per germline, CDR1 SNHLY and CDR2 FYNNEI. The CDR3 consists of 11 residues. The CDR3 reads CASSIGNTIYF. The CDR3 bases are TGTGCCAGCAGTATTGGAAACACCATATATTTT. The variable domain in full, with the rest retrieved from reference TRBV2 and TRBJ1-3, is EPEVTQTPSHQVTQMGQEVILRCVPISNHLYFYWYRQILGQKVEFLVSFYNNEISEKSEIFDDQFSVERPDGSNFTLKIRSTKLEDSAMYFCASSIGNTIYFGEGSWLTVV.